These T cell receptor beta chains were read from a single sample in a study of PD-L1 blockade in urothelial cancer. Generated by immunoSEQ multiplex PCR, the TCRdb table keeps only in-frame clones and is missing some. There are tens of thousands of clones in the sample; roughly 78% occur only once, and less than 3.5% lies in the top ten. The material was PBMCs, obtained around atezolizumab (anti-PD-L1) treatment. Source of these receptors: a man between 65 and 79 years old with urothelial cancer. The conserved cysteine and the conserved F or W are not part of the CDR3 here.

cdr3_aa v_call
ASSLEAGGPGNEQF TRBV7-9
ASSLKGAGEPYEQY TRBV5-1
ASSHRGDTQY TRBV19
ASSLGAGGSTDTQY TRBV5-1
ASSLAGGFNEQF TRBV7-9
ASSPQGNYGYT TRBV19
ASSAPLAGGPYEQY TRBV6-1
ASSGFRDSGTDTQY TRBV6-1
SVRDRGVTYEQY TRBV29-1
ASSVAAGGLYEQY TRBV9
ASSARSSGGRNEQY TRBV9
ASSLSDTGELF TRBV5-4
AARTDHFSNTEAF TRBV30
ASSLSYGGSKYEQY TRBV7-2
ASSLTSYEQY TRBV7-9
ASRILASSYNEQF TRBV5-1
ASSLADSYNEQF TRBV11-2
ASSLVQGSTDTQY TRBV5-1
ASSLRDRGRGYT TRBV28
ASSFTQGSTDTQY TRBV7-3
ASRSGSTYEQY TRBV28
ASSLTSGGFISSYNEQF TRBV5-1
ASSRDRGQPQH TRBV2
ASSFRGPNTGELF TRBV5-6
AWSASPGAQY TRBV30
ASSLDRVSTDTQY TRBV28
SVEAGGEGTQY TRBV29-1
ASSIEARGRSQPQH TRBV19
ASSERGLFTGAF TRBV2
ASSISRGDQPQH TRBV19
AGGDATNEKLF TRBV28
ASSINRGEPQH TRBV19
ASSLTGTGGNSPLH TRBV7-3
AWSVSRTRTTEGQPQH TRBV30
ATSRDSQGELF TRBV15
ASSQRTANSPLH TRBV19
ASSLASGYNEQF TRBV11-2
ASRTRTGAGVSNEKLF TRBV27
ASSLDRGSPLH TRBV7-6
ASSLVARNLNEQF TRBV5-1
ASGSSRRNEQF TRBV28
ASSRGGGSNQPQH TRBV11-1
ASSLGRGQGEQY TRBV7-2
ASSTQEQY TRBV7-9
ASSPGLAGASAQETQY TRBV28
ASNRVPGLNPSGNTIY TRBV2